Following are 7 T cell receptor beta chains from one sample sequenced in a study of control samples from healthy donors and cancer patients. Data came from immunoSEQ multiplex PCR; TCRdb stores just in-frame clones and leaves some out. Among some 150,000 clones listed, approximately 91% were seen once. Sequencing input: blood. Receptors originate from a man aged 25-40 years in good health.

The chain links TRBV6-5 to TRBJ2-1, with 10 bases identical to TRBD1. This CDR3 has 15 amino acids. Germline lookup yields CDR1 MNHEY and CDR2 SVGAGI. After removal of 4 bases from V and 8 bases from J, the junction contained 8 bases not matched to a gene. CDR3 sequence reads: CASSSRDRGVDEQFF. The DNA of the CDR3 is TGTGCCAGCAGTTCCCGGGACAGGGGTGTCGATGAGCAGTTCTTC.

This clone has just one count. The V and J genes are TRBV7-2 and TRBJ1-2, with 9 bases that match TRBD1. Germline values: CDR1 SGHTA, CDR2 FQGNSA. CDR3 length: 16 residues. After removal of 5 bases from V and 8 bases from J, the junction contained 15 bases not matched to a gene. CDR3: CASSQSKSGTGIGYTF. The CDR3 nucleotides read TGTGCCAGCAGCCAATCAAAGTCCGGGACAGGGATCGGCTACACCTTC.

Here the CDR3 reads CASLGYPFMNTEAFF. Here the CDR3 DNA reads TGTGCCTCTTTAGGGTACCCATTCATGAACACTGAAGCTTTCTTT. The gene calls are TRBV30 and TRBJ1-1; no firm D call. V gave up 7 bases and J gave up 0 bases, with 18 bases separating them. Germline assignment: CDR1 GTSNPN and CDR2 SVGIG (reference sequence). The CDR3 has 15 residues.

This chain joins TRBV18 and TRBJ1-3, with 7 bases identical to TRBD1. J lost 0 bases, V lost 6 bases, and 5 bases had no gene match. The germline gives CDR1 KGHSH, CDR2 LQKENI. The CDR3 covers 15 residues. Written as DNA, the CDR3 is TGTGCCAGCTCGAGGGACAGAGCCTCTGGAAACACCATATATTTT. Its protein is CASSRDRASGNTIYF.

The genes are TRBV5-4 and TRBJ1-2, with 9 nucleotides matching TRBD1. Germline CDR1 is SGHNT and CDR2 is YYREEE (reference sequence). The trim removed 1 base at V and 2 bases at J, leaving 3 bases unmatched. This CDR3 has 15 amino acids. The CDR3 DNA is TGTGCCAGCAGCTTGACAGGGGGCAACAACTATGGCTACACCTTC. Protein sequence: CASSLTGGNNYGYTF.

The V and J genes are TRBV5-1 and TRBJ1-5, with D unresolved. This CDR3 comprises 13 residues. Germline lookup yields CDR1 SGHRS and CDR2 YFSETQ. V lost 2 bases to trimming and J lost 7 bases, with 10 bases between them. The CDR3 DNA is TGCGCCAGCAGCTTTTTCGGGGAACAGCCCCAGCATTTT. As protein: CASSFFGEQPQHF. The full variable domain, its missing parts supplied by reference TRBV5-1 and TRBJ1-5, is KAGVTQTPRYLIKTRGQQVTLSCSPISGHRSVSWYQQTPGQGLQFLFEYFSETQRNKGNFPGRFSGRQFSNSRSEMNVSTLELGDSALYLCASSFFGEQPQHFGDGTRLSIL.

The rearrangement links TRBV9 to TRBJ2-3; TRBD1 might be the D (6 bases). The CDR3 has 16 residues. Germline values: CDR1 SGDLS, CDR2 YYNGEE. V was pared by 4 bases and J by 3 bases, with 18 bases between. CDR3 sequence reads: CASSPPTGRQTDTQYF. The CDR3 region has the DNA TGTGCCAGCAGCCCACCCACAGGGCGCCAGACAGATACGCAGTATTTT.